Given below is one T cell receptor beta chain in context. Its antigen remains unidentified. The junction shows a germline mismatch at one end, possibly a read error. The V gene's germline CDR1 is SGHTA and CDR2 FQGTGA. This CDR3 is 13 amino acids long. Regarding time point: sample taken at primary tumor resection. TCRs were sequenced from unsorted whole RNA of tumor, nontumor lung or PBMC. Patients with untreated early-stage non-small cell lung cancer, numbering more than 55, were the donors. The data derive from a study of spatial heterogeneity in lung cancer. Across the study: Raw-read counts averaged over ten per unique TCR and UMI combination.

Study-wide findings and caveats: The study found ubiquitous expanded tumor TCRs in blood more at resection than follow-up.

Every TCR cDNA molecule carried a tag that served as a unique molecular identifier. TCRdb independently ran MiXCR on the 5' RACE reads; one entry per CDR3 protein. The repertoire consists of approximately 38,000 distinct CDR3 sequences, with around 5.8% occurring once and the leading ten covering roughly 12%. This TCR was recovered from a male donor with early-stage non-small cell lung cancer. This sequence joins TRBV7-3 and TRBJ1-6; D possibly corresponds to TRBD1 (6 bases). The input for sequencing was PBMCs, taken at surgery. The CDR3, as DNA: TGTGCCGGCAGCTTGGAAGGGGGGGCACCCCTCCACTTT. It specifies CAGSLEGGAPLHF.